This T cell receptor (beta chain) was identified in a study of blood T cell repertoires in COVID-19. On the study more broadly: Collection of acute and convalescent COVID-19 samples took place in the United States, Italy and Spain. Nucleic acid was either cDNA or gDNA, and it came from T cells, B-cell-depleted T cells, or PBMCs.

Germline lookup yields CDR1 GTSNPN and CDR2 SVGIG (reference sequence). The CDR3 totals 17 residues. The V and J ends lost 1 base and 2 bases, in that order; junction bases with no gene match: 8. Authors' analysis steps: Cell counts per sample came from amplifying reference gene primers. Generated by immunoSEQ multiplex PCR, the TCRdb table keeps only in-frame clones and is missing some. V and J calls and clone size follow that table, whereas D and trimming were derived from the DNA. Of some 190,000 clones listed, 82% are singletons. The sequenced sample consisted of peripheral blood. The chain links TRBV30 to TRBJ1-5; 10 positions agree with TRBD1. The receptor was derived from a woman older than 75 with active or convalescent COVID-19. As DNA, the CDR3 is TGTGCCTGGAGTGATCGGACAGGGGGTATAGGCAATCAGCCCCAGCATTTT. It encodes CAWSDRTGGIGNQPQHF.